One sample yielded the 28 T cell receptor beta chains listed below, sequenced in a study of T cell clones after liver transplantation. Sequencing was performed with immunoSEQ multiplex PCR; in TCRdb, only in-frame clones are kept and a portion is missing. Found here are tens of thousands of clones, around 90% of them singletons; the top ten hold less than 3.5%. The specimen was CD4+ T cells from blood, collected before liver transplant. The receptors were sampled from a human donor who received a liver transplant.

The chain links TRBV15 to TRBJ2-1, with TRBD2 as a possible D gene (6 bases). The CDR3 covers 18 residues. Between the trimmed V and J ends, which lost 5 bases and 5 bases, there was a span of 25 bases. Germline lookup yields CDR1 LNHNV and CDR2 YYDKDF (reference sequence). CDR3 DNA sequence: TGTGCCACCAGCCCGCGACCGGGACTCCTTGGCGGGGACAATGAGCAGTTCTTC. It is translated as CATSPRPGLLGGDNEQFF. Variable domain in full (rest from reference TRBV15 and TRBJ2-1): DAMVIQNPRYQVTQFGKPVTLSCSQTLNHNVMYWYQQKSSQAPKLLFHYYDKDFNNEADTPDNFQSRRPNTSFCFLDIRSPGLGDTAMYLCATSPRPGLLGGDNEQFFGPGTRLTVL.

The rearrangement joins TRBV9 to TRBJ2-7; tentatively, D is TRBD2 (6 bases). This CDR3 spans 11 amino acids. The V and J ends lost 7 bases and 4 bases respectively, with 9 bases between them. CDR1 and CDR2 (germline): SGDLS, YYNGEE. The CDR3 DNA reads TGTGCCAGCGGTGGACTATACGAGCAGTACTTC. It codes for CASGGLYEQYF. Looking up the rest from reference TRBV9 and TRBJ2-7 gives the full variable domain: DSGVTQTPKHLITATGQRVTLRCSPRSGDLSVYWYQQSLDQGLQFLIQYYNGEERAKGNILERFSAQQFPDLHSELNLSSLELGDSALYFCASGGLYEQYFGPGTRLTVT.

V and J are TRBV27 and TRBJ2-5, with 7 bases that match TRBD2. V lost 2 bases and J lost 5; bases outside the gene matches: 8. This CDR3 contains 15 residues. From germline, CDR1 is MNHEY and CDR2 SMNVEV (reference sequence). Here the CDR3 DNA reads TGTGCCAGCAGTTTAAGAGGGGCCGGGAGGGAGACCCAGTACTTC. Its protein product is CASSLRGAGRETQYF.

V and J are TRBV4-2 and TRBJ2-7; tentative D call: TRBD1 (6 bases). Germline assignment: CDR1 LGHNA and CDR2 YNFKEQ. The germline V and J ends were trimmed by 1 base and 5 bases, with 18 bases remaining between them. The CDR3 sequence is 16 residues long. The DNA of the CDR3 is TGTGCCAGCAGCCAAGGAACACAGGGTTTGGCTGACGAGCAGTACTTC. Amino acids: CASSQGTQGLADEQYF.

The rearrangement uses TRBV9 and TRBJ2-1; D unclear. This CDR3 is 15 amino acids long. Germline V lookup: CDR1 SGDLS, CDR2 YYNGEE. The V end lost 0 bases, the J end lost 7 bases, and 14 bases lay between the germline ends. The CDR3 nucleotides are TGTGCCAGCAGCGTAGACCCCCTGTCTGGGAATGAGCAGTTCTTC. Amino acid sequence: CASSVDPLSGNEQFF.

This chain uses TRBV28 with TRBJ1-1; D ambiguous. CDR3 length: 13 amino acids. Trimming stripped 2 bases from V and 8 bases from J, with 12 bases between. Germline CDR1 and CDR2: MDHEN and SYDVKM. The CDR3 spells CASSLSRWAEAFF. CDR3 sequence (DNA): TGTGCCAGCAGTTTAAGTAGGTGGGCGGAAGCTTTCTTT.

V gene TRBV6-4 combines with J gene TRBJ1-2, with D possibly matching TRBD1 (6 bases). CDR3 size: 15 residues. The germline V gene has CDR1 MRHNA and CDR2 SNTAGT. The V end was cut by 0 bases, the J end by 4 bases, with 12 bases between. This chain's CDR3 is CASSDSNTGPYGYTF. The DNA for the CDR3 is TGTGCCAGCAGTGACTCGAATACAGGGCCCTATGGCTACACCTTC.

V is TRBV7-9 and J is TRBJ2-1; 8 nucleotides agree with TRBD2. The length of the CDR3 is 15 residues. The trim removed 2 bases at V and 1 base at J, leaving 1 base unmatched. CDR1 is SEHNR and CDR2 is FQNEAQ in the germline V gene (reference sequence). The CDR3 nucleotides are TGTGCCAGCAGCTTAAGCGGGGGATCCTACAATGAGCAGTTCTTC. Protein product: CASSLSGGSYNEQFF.

This chain joins TRBV19 and TRBJ2-3, with D perhaps TRBD1 (5 bases). CDR3 length: 14 residues. The germline gives CDR1 LNHDA, CDR2 SQIVND (reference sequence). V was trimmed by 5 bases and J by 0 bases, leaving 9 bases between them. The CDR3 DNA follows: TGTGCCAGTAGTGACGACAGAAGCACAGATACGCAGTATTTT. It encodes CASSDDRSTDTQYF.

V usage is TRBV7-8 and J usage is TRBJ1-1, with TRBD1 matching 7 bases. Trimming cost V 2 bases and J 4 bases; bases outside gene matches: 10. The CDR3 length is 16 residues. The V gene's germline CDR1 is SGHVS and CDR2 FQNEAQ. The CDR3 DNA reads as TGTGCCAGCAGCTTATCCTCGACAGGGACTTCCACTGAAGCTTTCTTT. Translated: CASSLSSTGTSTEAFF.

The chain is built from TRBV11-3 and TRBJ2-1; a weak D match, TRBD2 (6 bases). V was trimmed by 1 base and J by 7 bases, leaving 20 bases between them. Germline lookup yields CDR1 SGHNT and CDR2 YENEEA. The CDR3 covers 17 residues. The CDR3 loop reads CASSLVKMASGENEQFF. The CDR3 coding sequence is TGTGCCAGCAGCTTAGTAAAGATGGCCTCGGGGGAAAATGAGCAGTTCTTC.

The chain recombines TRBV9 with TRBJ2-1, with a possible D match to TRBD2 (6 bases). Germline values: CDR1 SGDLS, CDR2 YYNGEE. V lost 2 bases and J 5 bases, leaving 11 bases between the germline ends. The CDR3 runs to 14 residues. The CDR3 loop is CASSVSGDHNEQFF. In nucleotides, the CDR3 is TGTGCCAGCAGCGTTAGCGGAGATCACAATGAGCAGTTCTTC.

The chain couples TRBV4-2 to TRBJ1-3; D remains ambiguous. The CDR3 spans 16 residues. CDR1 LGHNA and CDR2 YNFKEQ come from the germline V gene. Trimming cost V 1 base and J 4 bases, with 14 bases left between them. Written as DNA, the CDR3 is TGTGCCAGCAGCCAAGTGAAGGCCTCGGGGGGAAACACCATATATTTT. It translates to CASSQVKASGGNTIYF.

A single count supports this clone. This rearrangement joins TRBV7-6 to TRBJ2-7; D tentatively reads TRBD1 or TRBD2 (5 bases each). Germline CDR1 is SGHVS and CDR2 is FNYEAQ. The CDR3 totals 15 residues. Trimming left V 5 bases short and J 9 bases short, with 23 bases between. Written as DNA, the CDR3 is TGTGCCAGCAGCCGCGCCGGGGACCCGCCGGGGACGCAGTACTTC. Encoded protein: CASSRAGDPPGTQYF.

The chain couples TRBV19 to TRBJ2-3, with D unresolved. CDR1 is LNHDA, CDR2 SQIVND, per germline (reference sequence). Trimming pared 4 bases from V and 5 bases from J, leaving 10 bases between. The CDR3 has 13 residues. In DNA, the CDR3 is TGTGCCAGTAGTACTACAATCCTAGATACGCAGTATTTT. Its translation is CASSTTILDTQYF. Together with reference TRBV19 and TRBJ2-3, the CDR3 gives the full variable domain: DGGITQSPKYLFRKEGQNVTLSCEQNLNHDAMYWYRQDPGQGLRLIYYSQIVNDFQKGDIAEGYSVSREKKESFPLTVTSAQKNPTAFYLCASSTTILDTQYFGPGTRLTVL.

The rearrangement joins TRBV25-1 to TRBJ2-5, with a possible D match to TRBD2 (6 bases). CDR1 is MGHDK, CDR2 SYGVNS, per germline. Trimming removed 5 bases from V and 2 bases from J, with 15 bases in between. The CDR3 contains 15 residues. The CDR3 here is CASSLGGTLQETQYF. CDR3 in DNA: TGTGCCAGCAGTTTGGGCGGGACCTTACAAGAGACCCAGTACTTC.

This clone was detected only once. This chain uses TRBV19 with TRBJ2-5; D not certain. The germline V gene encodes CDR1 LNHDA and CDR2 SQIVND (reference sequence). Trimming took 1 base from V and 1 from J, leaving 1 base between them. The length of the CDR3 is 12 residues. This chain's CDR3 is CASSIGQETQYF. Written as DNA, the CDR3 is TGTGCCAGTAGTATAGGCCAAGAGACCCAGTACTTC.

J is TRBJ1-5 and V is TRBV12-5; the match to TRBD1 covers 11 bases. Unmatched junction bases numbered 0, after V lost 1 base and J lost 4 bases. Germline-derived CDR1 and CDR2 are LGHNT and FRNRAP. This CDR3 region has 15 residues. This CDR3 reads CASGLGDRGNQPQHF. The CDR3 bases are TGTGCTAGTGGTTTGGGGGACAGGGGGAATCAGCCCCAGCATTTT.

The V call is TRBV9, the J call TRBJ2-7; 7 nucleotides align to TRBD2. Looked up from germline, CDR1 is SGDLS and CDR2 is YYNGEE. This CDR3 contains 15 residues. J gave up 3 bases and V 4 bases, and 10 bases lay outside the gene matches. The CDR3 loop is CASSRFEAGSYEQYF. The DNA of the CDR3 is TGTGCCAGCAGCCGTTTTGAAGCGGGAAGCTACGAGCAGTACTTC.

The chain uses TRBV15 and TRBJ2-7; 7 bases agree with TRBD2. Germline lookup yields CDR1 LNHNV and CDR2 YYDKDF (reference sequence). V shed 4 bases and J 6 bases; nucleotides not matched to a gene: 12. The CDR3 consists of 15 residues. CDR3 loop: CATSTSRGTIREQYF. The CDR3 bases are TGTGCCACCAGCACCTCCCGCGGGACTATTCGCGAGCAGTACTTC.

This chain links TRBV28 with TRBJ2-5; D might be TRBD2 (6 bases). The germline V and J ends were trimmed by 6 bases and 7 bases, with 15 bases remaining between them. The CDR3 spans 13 residues. Germline assignment: CDR1 MDHEN and CDR2 SYDVKM. This chain's CDR3 is CASSLALGGTQYF. The CDR3 DNA sequence: TGTGCCAGCAGCCTAGCCCTCGGGGGGACCCAGTACTTC.

The chain joins TRBV10-1 to TRBJ1-5; a weak D match, TRBD1 (5 bases). Trimming took off 6 bases at V and 4 bases at J, with 13 bases between the two ends. Germline CDR1 and CDR2: WNHNN and SYGVQD (reference sequence). The CDR3 is 14 residues long. As DNA, the CDR3 is TGCGCCAGCAGGGGGCCACTGGGGAATCAGCCCCAGCATTTT. This translates into CASRGPLGNQPQHF.

The CDR3 reads CASSLGQGATGELFF. In nucleotides, the CDR3 is TGCGCCAGCAGCTTAGGACAGGGCGCCACCGGGGAGCTGTTTTTT. The chain links TRBV5-1 to TRBJ2-2, with TRBD1 identical over 8 bases. Trimming removed 2 bases from V and 4 bases from J; junction bases left unmatched: 4. Germline lookup yields CDR1 SGHRS and CDR2 YFSETQ. The CDR3 has 15 residues.

V is TRBV6-1 and J is TRBJ2-5, with TRBD1 matching over 9 bases. The germline CDR1 and CDR2 sequences are MNHNS and SASEGT. The CDR3 is 14 residues long. V trimming: 1 base; J trimming: 4 bases; junction bases outside the gene matches: 1. This chain's CDR3 is CASSEDRGRETQYF. In DNA form, the CDR3 reads TGTGCCAGCAGTGAAGACAGGGGGCGAGAGACCCAGTACTTC.

The chain combines TRBV14 with TRBJ1-1; D unresolved. The CDR3 spans 15 residues. The V gene's germline CDR1 is SGHDN and CDR2 FVKESK. Deletions cut 4 bases from V and 1 base from J, with 13 bases between. The CDR3 coding sequence is TGTGCCAGCAGCCGGGAAGCTACGAGGAACACTGAAGCTTTCTTT. Protein: CASSREATRNTEAFF.

The rearrangement uses TRBV5-1 and TRBJ2-7, with TRBD2 identical over 10 bases. The germline V gene encodes CDR1 SGHRS and CDR2 YFSETQ. The CDR3 length is 14 residues. Trimming removed 7 bases from V and 8 bases from J; junction bases left unmatched: 12. The CDR3 protein is CASGLAAGGPQQYF. In DNA, the CDR3 is TGCGCCAGCGGGCTCGCAGCGGGAGGGCCACAGCAGTACTTC.

The chain combines TRBV2 with TRBJ1-5; D call uncertain. CDR3 size: 15 residues. The V gene lost 1 base and the J gene lost 1 base, with 8 bases spanning the gap. CDR1 is SNHLY and CDR2 is FYNNEI in the germline V gene. The CDR3 loop is CASSEEGGSNQPQHF. The CDR3 region has the DNA TGTGCCAGCAGTGAAGAAGGTGGGAGCAATCAGCCCCAGCATTTT. The full variable domain, with the rest looked up from reference TRBV2 and TRBJ1-5, is EPEVTQTPSHQVTQMGQEVILRCVPISNHLYFYWYRQILGQKVEFLVSFYNNEISEKSEIFDDQFSVERPDGSNFTLKIRSTKLEDSAMYFCASSEEGGSNQPQHFGDGTRLSIL.

The V gene is TRBV10-1, the J gene TRBJ2-5; D may be TRBD1 (6 bases). The CDR3 spans 14 residues. CDR1 is WNHNN and CDR2 is SYGVQD in the germline V gene (reference sequence). Trimming left V 6 bases short and J 4 bases short, with 15 bases between. The CDR3 spells CASSAGARRETQYF. The CDR3 DNA reads as TGCGCCAGCAGCGCAGGGGCCAGGCGAGAGACCCAGTACTTC.